The present entry profiles one TCR beta chain with its context. Its cognate antigen is unknown. This entry comes from a study of cytomegalovirus exposure and HLA in healthy donors. Study observations and caveats: Associated with cytomegalovirus, according to the listing, were fewer than 200 TCR beta chains.

The PCR used 60 Vbeta and 13 Jbeta primers. Method: immunoSEQ multiplex PCR; TCRdb's copy keeps in-frame clones and lacks some. The table lists about 190,000 clones, approximately 81% of them singletons. The CDR3 consists of 15 residues. This sequence originates from a man between 50 and 59 years old in good health and CMV-seronegative. Sequencing was performed on PBMCs. This chain links TRBV21-1 with TRBJ1-2; the table's D call, TRBD1, was not checked against the DNA. TRBV21-1 is reported as a pseudogene. CDR3 loop: CASSTPSTAFYGYTF. Here the CDR3 DNA reads TGTGCCAGCAGCACCCCGAGCACAGCTTTCTATGGCTACACCTTC.